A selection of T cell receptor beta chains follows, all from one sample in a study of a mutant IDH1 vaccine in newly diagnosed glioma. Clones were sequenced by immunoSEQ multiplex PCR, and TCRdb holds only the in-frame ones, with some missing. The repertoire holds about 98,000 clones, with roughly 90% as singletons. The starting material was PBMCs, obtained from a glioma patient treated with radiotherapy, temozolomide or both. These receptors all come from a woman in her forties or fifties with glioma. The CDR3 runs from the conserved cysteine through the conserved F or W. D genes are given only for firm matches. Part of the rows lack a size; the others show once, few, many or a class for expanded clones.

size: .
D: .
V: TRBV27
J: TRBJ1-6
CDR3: CASIPNAGWNSPLHF
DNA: TGTGCCAGCATCCCCAATGCAGGGTGGAATTCACCCCTCCACTTT

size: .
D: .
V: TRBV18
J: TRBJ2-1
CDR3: CASSPGGRGNEQFF
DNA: TGTGCCAGCTCACCCGGTGGCAGGGGCAATGAGCAGTTCTTC

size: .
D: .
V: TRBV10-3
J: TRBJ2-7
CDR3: CAIREGGGSEQYF
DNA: TGTGCCATCAGGGAGGGGGGCGGCTCCGAGCAGTACTTC

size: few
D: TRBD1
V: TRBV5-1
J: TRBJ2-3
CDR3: CASSGGQGGVDTQYF
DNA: TGCGCCAGCAGCGGGGGACAGGGGGGAGTCGATACGCAGTATTTT

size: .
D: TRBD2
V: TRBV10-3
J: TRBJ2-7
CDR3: CAIQKGTSGYEQYF
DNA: TGTGCCATCCAAAAGGGGACTAGCGGCTACGAGCAGTACTTC

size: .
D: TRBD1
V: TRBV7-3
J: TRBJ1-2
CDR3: CASSPTPPGQGTFYGYTF
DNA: TGTGCCAGCAGCCCAACCCCGCCGGGACAGGGGACTTTCTATGGCTACACCTTC

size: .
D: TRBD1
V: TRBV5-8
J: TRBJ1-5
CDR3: CASSLRQGWNQPQHF
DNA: TGTGCCAGCAGCTTGAGACAGGGGTGGAATCAGCCCCAGCATTTT

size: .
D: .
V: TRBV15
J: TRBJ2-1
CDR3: CATSKSDRTGTDEQFF
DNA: TGTGCCACCAGCAAGTCAGATCGAACAGGGACCGATGAGCAGTTCTTC

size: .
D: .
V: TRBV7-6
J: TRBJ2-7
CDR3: CASSSLQGPSYEQYF
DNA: TGTGCCAGCAGCAGCTTACAAGGGCCCTCCTACGAGCAGTACTTC

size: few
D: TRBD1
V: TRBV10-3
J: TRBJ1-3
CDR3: CAITGQGGHTIYF
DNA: TGTGCCATCACGGGACAGGGGGGGCACACCATATATTTT

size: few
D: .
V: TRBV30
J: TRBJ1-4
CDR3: CAWSVQDLPEKLFF
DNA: TGTGCCTGGAGTGTACAGGATCTGCCTGAAAAACTGTTTTTT

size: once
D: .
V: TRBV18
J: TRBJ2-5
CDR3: CASSPPRGETQYF
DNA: TGTGCCAGCTCACCACCACGGGGAGAGACCCAGTACTTC

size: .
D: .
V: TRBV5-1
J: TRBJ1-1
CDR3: CASSLASRVNTEAFF
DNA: TGCGCCAGCAGCTTGGCCAGTAGGGTGAACACTGAAGCTTTCTTT

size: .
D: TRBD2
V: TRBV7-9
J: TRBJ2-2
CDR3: CASSLPAGAVTGELFF
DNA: TGTGCCAGCAGCTTACCAGCGGGAGCGGTTACCGGGGAGCTGTTTTTT

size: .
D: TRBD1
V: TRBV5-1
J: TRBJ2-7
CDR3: CASSLARQGKGYEQYF
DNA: TGCGCCAGCAGCTTGGCCCGACAGGGGAAAGGCTACGAGCAGTACTTC

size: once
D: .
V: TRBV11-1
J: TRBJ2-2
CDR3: CASSLMRNTGELFF
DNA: TGTGCCAGCAGCTTAATGAGGAACACCGGGGAGCTGTTTTTT

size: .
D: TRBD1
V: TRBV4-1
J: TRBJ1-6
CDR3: CASSPGQGVSYNSPLHF
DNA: TGCGCCAGCAGCCCCGGACAGGGTGTTTCCTATAATTCACCCCTCCACTTT

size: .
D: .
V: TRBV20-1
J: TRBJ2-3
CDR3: CSARWGTQYF
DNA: TGCAGTGCTAGGTGGGGTACGCAGTATTTT